A single sample gave rise to the 5 T cell receptor beta chains below, sequenced in a study of T cells in Graves' hyperthyroidism and ophthalmopathy (dated by TCRdb to about 2019). Library preparation was by multiplex PCR. Instrument on record: Illumina HiSeq 2000. The TCR beta CDR3 regions were amplified from the RNA transcripts. The first round of RT-PCR for the TCR CDR3 was performed with the HTBI primer set and the Qiagen OneStep RT-PCR kit. TCRdb reworked the public reads: Q25 trimming with fastp, MiXCR clone assembly, productive beta chains retained. Duplicate CDR3 protein sequences are folded into a single record with the most common DNA and genes. Counted in this sample were approximately 700,000 distinct CDR3 sequences; roughly 45% of them appeared once. Approximately 7.2% of the sample goes to the ten largest clones. Specimen: peripheral blood or thyroid tissue (not recorded which). Receptors originate from an adult man with Graves' disease, either hyperthyroidism or ophthalmopathy (not recorded which).

In this sample, this clonotype turned up once. The chain joins TRBV6-5 to TRBJ2-7, with 12 bases that match TRBD1. Germline CDR1 MNHEY, CDR2 SVGAGI. The CDR3 contains 17 residues. V trimming: 1 base; J trimming: 5 bases; junction bases outside the gene matches: 9. CDR3 residues: CASSYWGQGAREDEQYF. The CDR3 DNA sequence: TGTGCCAGCAGTTACTGGGGACAGGGGGCTAGGGAGGACGAGCAGTACTTC.

This clonotype was seen a handful of times. The rearrangement uses TRBV7-9 and TRBJ2-7; 9 bases agree with TRBD2. This CDR3 comprises 18 residues. The ends lost 1 base at V and 0 bases at J; junction bases unmatched: 10. Germline CDR1 is SEHNR and CDR2 is FQNEAQ (reference sequence). This chain's CDR3 is CASSLGGSGRSSSYEQYF. CDR3 DNA sequence: TGTGCCAGCAGCTTAGGTGGTAGCGGGAGATCGAGCTCCTACGAGCAGTACTTC. Full variable domain (rest looked up from reference TRBV7-9 and TRBJ2-7): DTGVSQNPRHKITKRGQNVTFRCDPISEHNRLYWYRQTLGQGPEFLTYFQNEAQLEKSRLLSDRFSAERPKGSFSTLEIQRTEQGDSAMYLCASSLGGSGRSSSYEQYFGPGTRLTVT.

This clonotype was counted ten times or more. The chain is built from TRBV7-9 and TRBJ2-5; unclear D gene. Germline loops: CDR1 SEHNR, CDR2 FQNEAQ (reference sequence). Between the trimmed V and J ends, which lost 9 bases and 0 bases, there was a span of 5 bases. The CDR3 is 11 residues long. In nucleotides, the CDR3 is TGTGCCAGGGAGTACCAAGAGACCCAGTACTTC. Translating it yields CAREYQETQYF.

The genes are TRBV5-1 and TRBJ1-1; D not certain. CDR3 length: 13 amino acids. CDR1 SGHRS and CDR2 YFSETQ come from the germline V gene. Trimming took 0 bases from V and 6 from J, leaving 9 bases between them. The CDR3 DNA is TGCGCCAGCAGCTTGGGAGCGAGCGCTGAAGCTTTCTTT. It specifies CASSLGASAEAFF.

The rearrangement joins TRBV24-1 to TRBJ1-3; 7 nucleotides match TRBD1. The germline V gene encodes CDR1 KGHDR and CDR2 SFDVKD. Trimming took 2 bases from V and 7 from J; bases not matched to a gene: 4. The CDR3 extends over 14 amino acids. The CDR3 here is CATSDSLDRNTIYF. The CDR3 DNA is TGTGCCACCAGTGATTCCCTGGACAGGAACACCATATATTTT.